This T cell receptor (beta chain) was identified during a study of T cells in Graves' hyperthyroidism and ophthalmopathy. TCR beta CDR3 regions were amplified from RNA. TCR CDR3 underwent first-round RT-PCR with the HTBI primer set. Via MiXCR, TCRdb re-called the multiplex PCR reads, giving one row per CDR3 protein. The sample records 450,000 to 700,000 distinct CDR3 sequences, more than 45% being singletons. It was uncontrolled infection, other autoimmune disease, pregnancy or lactation that excluded patients. Clinical symptoms, serum thyroxine, TRAb, thyroid ultrasound and orbital computed tomography informed diagnoses. Remarks on this clonotype: Its antigen remains unidentified.

Findings of the study overall: Peripheral blood also featured most of the thyroid clonotypes expanded above 0.001. Ophthalmopathy could be told apart from stable hyperthyroidism with a 13 V-J model.

The CDR3 extends over 16 amino acids. Per the germline V gene, CDR1 is SGHKS and CDR2 is YYEKEE (reference sequence). V lost 4 bases to trimming and J lost 8 bases; unmatched junction nucleotides: 17. The gene calls are TRBV5-5 and TRBJ1-2; TRBD1 aligns across 7 bases. The material sequenced was peripheral blood or thyroid tissue (not recorded which). The receptor was isolated from an adult woman with Graves' disease, either hyperthyroidism or ophthalmopathy (not recorded which). The CDR3 is CASSPRGNTGAHGYTF. The CDR3 coding sequence is TGTGCCAGCAGCCCCAGGGGGAACACCGGGGCGCACGGCTACACCTTC.